The source of this TCR beta chain is a study of cytomegalovirus exposure and HLA in healthy donors. Points from the study as a whole: Most TCR beta V segments were productive about 90% or about 30% of the time in an earlier analysis.

Amplification used 60 Vbeta primers and 13 Jbeta primers. Profiling relied on immunoSEQ multiplex PCR, and the TCRdb table lists in-frame clones only, not all of them. The sample holds roughly 98,000 clones; around 77% are singletons and the top ten take 7.7%. The germline V gene has CDR1 MNHEY and CDR2 SVGAGI. The CDR3 loop spans 14 amino acids. V was trimmed by 6 bases and J by 7 bases, leaving 18 bases between them. A note on this clone: Its antigen is currently unknown.

It was healthy bone marrow donors who served as donors. The chain links TRBV6-5 to TRBJ1-2, with D possibly matching TRBD1 (6 bases). The receptor was isolated from a female donor in good health and CMV-seronegative. The specimen was PBMCs. The CDR3: CASRGTTGPLGYTF. Here the CDR3 DNA reads TGTGCCAGCAGGGGCACAACAGGGCCGCTTGGCTACACCTTC.